A selection of T cell receptor beta chains follows, all from one sample in a study of T cell responses to AZD1222 COVID-19 vaccine. Repertoires were generated with immunoSEQ multiplex PCR, while TCRdb's copy carries only in-frame clones and drops some. The repertoire has roughly 180,000 clones, nearly 95% of them found once; the top ten carry more than 1.5%. This specimen was peripheral blood, taken 28 days after the second AZD1222 dose. These receptors originate from an adult who received the AZD1222 COVID-19 vaccine. The CDR3 runs from the conserved cysteine through the conserved F or W. The D gene is left open where the match is weak. Not every row has a clone size; where given, it reads once, few, many or a size class.

cdr3_length | j_call | v_call | d_call | clone_size | cdr3_aa | cdr3_nt
13 | TRBJ1-1 | TRBV7-8 | TRBD1 | NA | CASSSHRGNEAFF | TGTGCCAGCAGCTCCCACAGGGGCAATGAAGCTTTCTTT
13 | TRBJ2-5 | TRBV6-4 | NA | NA | CASSRDGQETQYF | TGTGCCAGCAGTCGGGATGGCCAAGAGACCCAGTACTTC
17 | TRBJ1-6 | TRBV28 | NA | NA | CASSLWGEALNNSPLHF | TGTGCCAGCAGTTTATGGGGGGAGGCCCTTAATAATTCACCCCTCCACTTT
18 | TRBJ2-7 | TRBV24-1 | TRBD1 | NA | CATSDTAGTGSSSYEQYF | TGTGCCACCAGTGACACGGCCGGGACAGGGTCTAGCTCCTACGAGCAGTACTTC
15 | TRBJ1-1 | TRBV9 | TRBD1 | NA | CASSETGLGNTEAFF | TGTGCCAGCAGCGAGACAGGGTTGGGGAACACTGAAGCTTTCTTT
12 | TRBJ1-1 | TRBV3-1/TRBV3-2 | NA | NA | CASSQVGAEAFF | TGTGCCAGCAGCCAAGTCGGGGCTGAAGCTTTCTTT
18 | TRBJ2-2 | TRBV7-9 | TRBD1 | NA | CASSPNSGQVLGTGELFF | TGTGCCAGCAGCCCAAATTCTGGACAGGTCCTTGGCACCGGGGAGCTGTTTTTT
13 | TRBJ1-4 | TRBV20-1 | NA | NA | CSASSSPGEKLFF | TGCAGTGCTAGTTCCAGCCCCGGTGAAAAACTGTTTTTT
15 | TRBJ2-7 | TRBV6-5 | NA | NA | CASSYGAGFTYEQYF | TGTGCCAGCAGTTACGGAGCGGGCTTCACCTACGAGCAGTACTTC
14 | TRBJ1-1 | TRBV11-3 | NA | NA | CASSRGDRNTEAFF | TGTGCCAGCAGCAGGGGAGACAGAAACACTGAAGCTTTCTTT
17 | TRBJ2-3 | TRBV10-3 | TRBD2 | NA | CAISVATSGSGTDTQYF | TGTGCCATCAGTGTCGCGACTAGCGGGAGTGGGACAGATACGCAGTATTTT
14 | TRBJ2-5 | TRBV11-2 | NA | NA | CASSLNRATETQYF | TGTGCCAGCAGCTTAAATCGGGCAACGGAGACCCAGTACTTC
15 | TRBJ1-2 | TRBV7-2 | NA | NA | CASSSSASINYGYTF | TGTGCCAGCAGTTCCTCCGCCAGCATCAACTATGGCTACACCTTC
15 | TRBJ1-1 | TRBV5-8 | TRBD1 | NA | CASSPWTGKNTEAFF | TGTGCCAGCAGCCCGTGGACAGGGAAGAACACTGAAGCTTTCTTT
16 | TRBJ1-1 | TRBV9 | NA | NA | CASSVLGGRMNTEAFF | TGTGCCAGCAGCGTATTGGGGGGGCGCATGAACACTGAAGCTTTCTTT
13 | TRBJ2-5 | TRBV18 | NA | NA | CASSSGEEETQYF | TGTGCCAGCTCATCCGGGGAGGAGGAGACCCAGTACTTC
17 | TRBJ2-3 | TRBV6-2/TRBV6-3 | NA | NA | CASSYPTSGTSTDTQYF | TGTGCCAGCAGTTACCCAACCTCCGGGACTAGCACAGATACGCAGTATTTT
13 | TRBJ2-7 | TRBV5-1 | TRBD1 | NA | CASSVGQGVEQYF | TGCGCCAGCAGCGTTGGACAGGGGGTCGAGCAGTACTTC
15 | TRBJ1-1 | TRBV25-1 | TRBD1 | once | CASSEGQGAVAEAFF | TGTGCCAGCAGTGAAGGACAGGGGGCAGTGGCTGAAGCTTTCTTT
13 | TRBJ1-5 | TRBV2 | NA | NA | CASSAGQNQPQHF | TGTGCCAGCAGTGCGGGGCAAAATCAGCCCCAGCATTTT
14 | TRBJ2-1 | TRBV6-2/TRBV6-3 | NA | NA | CASSPLRVYNEQFF | TGTGCCAGCAGTCCACTCCGGGTTTACAATGAGCAGTTCTTC
20 | TRBJ2-3 | TRBV3-1/TRBV3-2 | TRBD2 | NA | CASSQDPGGGSRRVTDTQYF | TGTGCCAGCAGCCAAGATCCGGGTGGCGGGAGTCGGCGGGTGACAGATACGCAGTATTTT
15 | TRBJ2-7 | TRBV6-2/TRBV6-3 | TRBD2 | NA | CASSRTLAGLNEQYF | TGTGCCAGCAGTCGAACCCTAGCGGGACTCAACGAGCAGTACTTC
14 | TRBJ2-7 | TRBV6-5 | NA | NA | CASKSTGISYEQYF | TGTGCCAGCAAGTCCACAGGGATTTCCTACGAGCAGTACTTC
12 | TRBJ1-4 | TRBV12-2 | NA | NA | CASRYVGEKLFF | TGTGCAAGTCGCTACGTGGGTGAAAAACTGTTTTTT
18 | TRBJ1-5 | TRBV5-6 | TRBD1 | NA | CASSSTGTGGLYNQPQHF | TGTGCCAGCAGCTCTACCGGGACAGGGGGACTGTACAATCAGCCCCAGCATTTT
12 | TRBJ1-4 | TRBV30 | NA | NA | CAWSPTDEKLFF | TGTGCCTGGAGCCCGACGGATGAAAAACTGTTTTTT
13 | TRBJ1-4 | TRBV19 | NA | NA | CASKFPGNEKLFF | TGTGCCAGCAAGTTTCCGGGGAATGAAAAACTGTTTTTT
12 | TRBJ2-5 | TRBV27 | NA | NA | CASSHTGETQYF | TGTGCCAGCAGTCACACGGGAGAGACCCAGTACTTC
14 | TRBJ2-7 | TRBV7-2 | NA | NA | CASSLASRSYEQYF | TGTGCCAGCAGCTTAGCTAGCAGGTCCTACGAGCAGTACTTC
12 | TRBJ2-5 | TRBV29-1 | TRBD1 | NA | CSVNRGRETQYF | TGCAGCGTTAACAGGGGAAGGGAGACCCAGTACTTC
13 | TRBJ1-2 | TRBV5-6 | NA | few | CASSRDSPGGYTF | TGTGCCAGCAGCCGAGACAGCCCGGGTGGCTACACCTTC
16 | TRBJ1-6 | TRBV28 | TRBD1 | NA | CASSLPRGDRNSPLHF | TGTGCCAGCAGTTTACCGAGGGGGGACAGGAATTCACCCCTCCACTTT
13 | TRBJ1-4 | TRBV7-8 | NA | NA | CASSLATNEKLFF | TGTGCCAGCAGCTTAGCGACTAATGAAAAACTGTTTTTT
18 | TRBJ2-1 | TRBV5-1 | TRBD2 | NA | CASSFYPSSGLPYNEQFF | TGCGCCAGCAGCTTCTACCCCTCTAGCGGGCTACCGTACAATGAGCAGTTCTTC
13 | TRBJ1-3 | TRBV29-1 | NA | NA | CSVDQGPGNTIYF | TGCAGCGTTGATCAGGGACCTGGAAACACCATATATTTT
22 | TRBJ2-3 | TRBV4-1 | TRBD2 | NA | CASSTPSSPPGLAGHLGDTQYF | TGCGCCAGCAGCACGCCATCTTCTCCCCCCGGACTAGCGGGGCACCTAGGGGATACGCAGTATTTT
14 | TRBJ1-2 | TRBV28 | NA | once | CASSLEGSNYGYTF | TGTGCCAGCAGTTTGGAGGGTTCTAACTATGGCTACACCTTC
13 | TRBJ1-2 | TRBV30 | NA | NA | CAWSKQGKSGYTF | TGTGCCTGGTCCAAACAGGGAAAAAGTGGCTACACCTTC
15 | TRBJ1-4 | TRBV27 | NA | once | CASQEVGGAREKLFF | TGTGCCAGTCAGGAGGTCGGGGGGGCGAGGGAAAAACTGTTTTTT
13 | TRBJ2-7 | TRBV7-2 | TRBD2 | NA | CASTTSSGAKQYF | TGTGCCAGCACCACGTCGAGCGGGGCCAAGCAGTACTTC
11 | TRBJ2-7 | TRBV7-4 | NA | NA | CASSLEDEQYF | TGTGCCAGCAGCCTCGAGGATGAGCAGTACTTC
16 | TRBJ2-7 | TRBV10-3 | TRBD2 | NA | CAISEIAGGPPGEQYF | TGTGCCATCAGTGAGATAGCGGGGGGCCCACCGGGCGAGCAGTACTTC
17 | TRBJ2-1 | TRBV7-3 | TRBD2 | NA | CASSFRGSGRAGNEQFF | TGTGCCAGCAGCTTTAGGGGTAGCGGGAGGGCGGGCAATGAGCAGTTCTTC
16 | TRBJ2-7 | TRBV20-1 | NA | NA | CSASSHHSSELDEQYF | TGCAGTGCTAGTTCCCATCACTCGTCTGAGTTGGACGAGCAGTACTTC
13 | TRBJ2-7 | TRBV7-9 | NA | NA | CASSLAGAYEQYF | TGTGCCAGCAGCTTAGCGGGAGCCTACGAGCAGTACTTC
16 | TRBJ2-7 | TRBV12-2 | NA | few | CASRSQTGTSSPEQYF | TGTGCAAGTCGCTCCCAAACCGGGACTAGTTCCCCTGAGCAGTACTTC
14 | TRBJ1-1 | TRBV11-3 | NA | NA | CASSLIGGTTEAFF | TGTGCCAGCAGCTTAATCGGGGGGACCACTGAAGCTTTCTTT
12 | TRBJ2-7 | TRBV15 | NA | NA | CATSSGYYEQYF | TGTGCCACCAGCAGTGGATACTACGAGCAGTACTTC
15 | TRBJ1-1 | TRBV18 | TRBD1 | NA | CASSPGTGGNSEAFF | TGTGCCAGCTCACCGGGCACAGGGGGCAATTCGGAAGCTTTCTTT
15 | TRBJ2-7 | TRBV9 | NA | NA | CASSVAGTDSYEQYF | TGTGCCAGCAGCGTAGCAGGGACCGACTCCTACGAGCAGTACTTC
13 | TRBJ1-5 | TRBV6-5 | NA | once | CASSYSEDQPQHF | TGTGCCAGCAGTTACTCGGAGGATCAGCCCCAGCATTTT
16 | TRBJ1-1 | TRBV4-1 | TRBD1 | NA | CASSQAGRTGGFEAFF | TGCGCCAGCAGCCAAGCGGGCCGGACAGGGGGCTTTGAAGCTTTCTTT
12 | TRBJ2-1 | TRBV6-2/TRBV6-3 | NA | NA | CASSQALYEQFF | TGTGCCAGCAGCCAAGCCCTGTATGAGCAGTTCTTC
14 | TRBJ1-2 | TRBV9 | TRBD1 | NA | CASSLPDRHDGYTF | TGTGCCAGCAGCTTACCGGACAGGCACGATGGCTACACCTTC
16 | TRBJ1-3 | TRBV4-2 | NA | NA | CASSQGSNAGTGTIYF | TGTGCCAGCAGCCAAGGGAGCAATGCGGGGACCGGCACCATATATTTT
16 | TRBJ2-1 | TRBV9 | TRBD2 | NA | CASSVEALAGDNEQFF | TGTGCCAGCAGCGTAGAAGCCCTAGCGGGCGACAATGAGCAGTTCTTC
14 | TRBJ2-5 | TRBV30 | NA | NA | CAWNRGAGQETQYF | TGTGCCTGGAATCGAGGGGCGGGGCAAGAGACCCAGTACTTC